This T cell receptor beta chain was retrieved from a study of blood T cell repertoires in COVID-19. Study overall: Both acute and convalescent COVID-19 samples were obtained from the United States, Italy and Spain. PBMCs, B-cell-depleted T cells, or T cells were the source of the cDNA or gDNA that made up the material.

Per the original methods: Amplification with reference gene primers provided the estimates of nucleated cell counts. Clones were read by immunoSEQ multiplex PCR, and TCRdb kept only the in-frame ones, dropping some. The D gene and trimming were derived from the DNA, and the V and J assignments and clone size from that table. This sample has 150,000 to 200,000 clones, with about 88% found just once. Germline V gene data show CDR1 as SGDLS and CDR2 as YYNGEE. This CDR3 has 15 residues. Trimming removed 0 bases at V and 3 bases at J, with 11 bases between. Material for sequencing was peripheral blood. This receptor was taken from a man in his sixties or seventies with active or convalescent COVID-19. The J gene is TRBJ2-3, the V gene TRBV9, with unresolved D. Here the CDR3 DNA reads TGTGCCAGCAGCGTAGGCGTCACGGAGACAGATACGCAGTATTTT. As protein: CASSVGVTETDTQYF.